These 18 T cell receptor beta chains came from one sample sequenced in a study of blood T cell repertoires in COVID-19. Sequencing was performed with immunoSEQ multiplex PCR; in TCRdb, only in-frame clones are kept and a portion is missing. The sample lists approximately 200,000 clones, 75% to 90% occurring once. The sequenced sample consisted of peripheral blood. The receptors come from a human donor in a cohort sampled during active COVID-19.

The rearrangement uses TRBV25-1 and TRBJ1-2; 8 nucleotides line up with TRBD1. The junction had 7 bases not matched to a gene; V was cut back by 3 bases and J by 4 bases. CDR1 and CDR2 from the germline V gene are MGHDK and SYGVNS. This CDR3 spans 15 amino acids. The CDR3 region is CASSDRTGLGYGYTF. The DNA of the CDR3 is TGTGCCAGCAGTGATCGGACAGGGTTGGGCTATGGCTACACCTTC.

The genes are TRBV10-3 and TRBJ2-7; no firm D call. The V gene's germline CDR1 is ENHRY and CDR2 SYGVKD. The CDR3 sequence is 14 residues long. V lost 0 bases and J lost 7, with 13 bases in between. This chain's CDR3 is CAISESLPAWEQYF. The CDR3 DNA follows: TGTGCCATCAGTGAGTCTTTACCCGCGTGGGAGCAGTACTTC.

The chain has TRBV19 and TRBJ1-1; 12 positions agree with TRBD1. The CDR3 length is 14 residues. The V segment lost 7 bases and the J segment 5 bases; nucleotides outside the gene matches: 5. The germline gives CDR1 LNHDA, CDR2 SQIVND (reference sequence). Here the CDR3 DNA reads TGTGCCAGTATTCGGGACAGGGGGCGGACTGAAGCTTTCTTT. This translates into CASIRDRGRTEAFF. Full variable domain (remainder filled in from reference TRBV19 and TRBJ1-1): DGGITQSPKYLFRKEGQNVTLSCEQNLNHDAMYWYRQDPGQGLRLIYYSQIVNDFQKGDIAEGYSVSREKKESFPLTVTSAQKNPTAFYLCASIRDRGRTEAFFGQGTRLTVV.

This clone was recorded a few times. DNA for the CDR3: TGCGCCAGCAGCAATGGGCTTCAGGGGGCTGAAGCTTTCTTT. Amino acids: CASSNGLQGAEAFF. The chain is built from TRBV5-1 and TRBJ1-1; TRBD1 matches 7 bases. Trimming removed 4 bases from V and 6 bases from J; junction bases left unmatched: 9. CDR1 is SGHRS, CDR2 YFSETQ, per germline. The CDR3 covers 14 residues.

The rearrangement links TRBV29-1 to TRBJ2-7; 9 bases align to TRBD1. The CDR3 sequence is 13 residues long. Germline V gene data show CDR1 as SQVTM and CDR2 as ANQGSEA. V lost 6 bases to trimming and J lost 4 bases; unmatched junction nucleotides: 7. In DNA form, the CDR3 reads TGCAGCGTCCCCGGACAGGGGCGATACGAGCAGTACTTC. This sequence encodes CSVPGQGRYEQYF.

J is TRBJ2-3 and V is TRBV9; no firm D call. Looked up from germline, CDR1 is SGDLS and CDR2 is YYNGEE. V lost 0 bases and J lost 2, with 13 bases in between. The CDR3 extends over 16 amino acids. CDR3 region: CASSVGLRSYTDTQYF. As DNA, the CDR3 is TGTGCCAGCAGCGTAGGTTTGAGGTCCTACACAGATACGCAGTATTTT.

V gene TRBV6-5 combines with J gene TRBJ2-5; maybe TRBD2 (6 bases). Germline V gene data show CDR1 as MNHEY and CDR2 as SVGAGI. V was cut by 6 bases and J by 0 bases, with 14 bases left in between. This CDR3 is built from 15 residues. The CDR3 sequence is CASSPGVGYQETQYF. DNA for the CDR3: TGTGCCAGCAGCCCGGGAGTAGGGTACCAAGAGACCCAGTACTTC.

The rearrangement uses TRBV18 and TRBJ1-1; the match to TRBD1 covers 7 bases. The CDR3 is made up of 15 amino acids. The ends lost 6 bases at V and 2 bases at J; junction bases unmatched: 9. Looked up from germline, CDR1 is KGHSH and CDR2 is LQKENI. The CDR3 DNA sequence: TGTGCCAGCTCTATGGCAGGACAGGCTAACACTGAAGCTTTCTTT. Translation gives CASSMAGQANTEAFF.

J is TRBJ2-7 and V is TRBV7-2; 14 bases align to TRBD2. V lost 2 bases to trimming and J lost 1 base; unmatched junction nucleotides: 4. The germline gives CDR1 SGHTA, CDR2 FQGNSA. This CDR3 has 17 residues. In DNA form, the CDR3 reads TGTGCCAGCAGCTTACGACTAGCGGGAGGGGCGTCCTACGAGCAGTACTTC. Protein: CASSLRLAGGASYEQYF. Supplemented by reference TRBV7-2 and TRBJ2-7, the full variable domain reads GAGVSQSPSNKVTEKGKDVELRCDPISGHTALYWYRQSLGQGLEFLIYFQGNSAPDKSGLPSDRFSAERTGGSVSTLTIQRTQQEDSAVYLCASSLRLAGGASYEQYFGPGTRLTVT.

The chain recombines TRBV2 with TRBJ2-7; D gene unclear. The germline CDR1 and CDR2 sequences are SNHLY and FYNNEI. V lost 1 base to trimming and J lost 3 bases, with 7 bases between them. The CDR3 loop spans 13 amino acids. In DNA form, the CDR3 reads TGTGCCAGCAGTGAAGGTGCGTACTACGAGCAGTACTTC. Protein: CASSEGAYYEQYF.

This clone turned up a few times. The sample holds other DNA sequences that translate to the same CDR3. The rearrangement joins TRBV11-2 to TRBJ2-3, with a weak D call TRBD1 (6 bases). CDR1 is SGHAT and CDR2 is FQNNGV in the germline V gene. The CDR3 length is 16 residues. The V gene lost 3 bases and the J gene lost 2 bases, with 15 bases spanning the gap. Here the CDR3 reads CASSLGGAGVTDTQYF. The CDR3 DNA reads TGTGCCAGCAGCTTGGGCGGAGCAGGGGTCACAGATACGCAGTATTTT.

V and J are TRBV5-6 and TRBJ2-7; TRBD1 agrees at 9 bases. The CDR3 covers 14 residues. From germline, CDR1 is SGHDT and CDR2 YYEEEE. V gave up 0 bases and J gave up 6 bases; unmatched junction bases: 4. The CDR3 nucleotides are TGTGCCAGCAGCTTGGAGGGACAGGGTTTCGAGCAGTACTTC. Its protein is CASSLEGQGFEQYF.

This chain links TRBV6-6 with TRBJ2-1, with 10 bases identical to TRBD2. Germline V CDR1 and CDR2: MNHNY, SVGAGI (reference sequence). V gave up 6 bases and J gave up 5 bases; unmatched junction bases: 7. CDR3 length: 15 amino acids. CDR3 loop: CASRRLAGGNNEQFF. The CDR3 DNA sequence: TGTGCCAGCAGACGATTAGCGGGAGGAAACAATGAGCAGTTCTTC.

The rearrangement links TRBV29-1 to TRBJ2-5; D is perhaps TRBD2 (6 bases). The CDR3 totals 12 residues. Germline V gene sequence: CDR1 SQVTM, CDR2 ANQGSEA. The V end lost 7 bases, the J end lost 5 bases, and 14 bases lay between the germline ends. CDR3 loop: CSGGAEGETQYF. In DNA, the CDR3 is TGCAGCGGCGGGGCAGAAGGGGAGACCCAGTACTTC. The whole variable domain, remainder taken from reference TRBV29-1 and TRBJ2-5, is SAVISQKPSRDICQRGTSLTIQCQVDSQVTMMFWYRQQPGQSLTLIATANQGSEATYESGFVIDKFPISRPNLTFSTLTVSNMSPEDSSIYLCSGGAEGETQYFGPGTRLLVL.

A note on this clone: The junction differs from germline at one of its ends, possibly a read error. The chain has TRBV10-3 and TRBJ2-7, with 12 bases lining up with TRBD2. From germline, CDR1 is ENHRY and CDR2 SYGVKD. The CDR3 spans 13 residues. CDR3 sequence reads: CAISGNGLAGPDF. For the CDR3, the DNA is TGTGCCATCAGTGGAAATGGACTAGCGGGACCGGACTTC.

The chain uses TRBV5-4 and TRBJ1-2; D is undetermined. The germline V and J ends were trimmed by 1 base and 6 bases, with 10 bases remaining between them. The germline CDR1 and CDR2 sequences are SGHNT and YYREEE (reference sequence). This CDR3 region has 13 residues. In DNA, the CDR3 is TGTGCCAGCAGCTTGTCCAGTAAGAATGGCTACACCTTC. Its translation is CASSLSSKNGYTF.

This clone was found a few times. J is TRBJ2-7 and V is TRBV30; TRBD2 aligns across 7 bases. Per the germline V gene, CDR1 is GTSNPN and CDR2 is SVGIG (reference sequence). Trimming took 0 bases from V and 9 from J; bases not matched to a gene: 8. This CDR3 is 13 amino acids long. The CDR3 DNA reads TGTGCCTGGAGTGTAGGCCGGGGGGAGGGGCAGTACTTC. Its translation is CAWSVGRGEGQYF.

V gene TRBV6-4 combines with J gene TRBJ1-2, with 7 bases identical to TRBD1. The CDR3 is 13 residues long. The germline gives CDR1 MRHNA, CDR2 SNTAGT. V lost 5 bases and J lost 4; bases outside the gene matches: 4. CDR3 amino acids: CASSPTGAYGYTF. The CDR3 region has the DNA TGTGCCAGCAGTCCTACAGGGGCCTATGGCTACACCTTC.